This T cell receptor beta chain was documented in a study of shared clonotypes between healthy human individuals. Study at large: The donors, two women and three men, were aged 18 to 49. The study's findings and limits: The study found lower generation probabilities in non-shared clonotypes than in those shared by all four donors.

Trimming took 7 bases from V and 8 from J; bases not matched to a gene: 24. From germline, CDR1 is LNHDA and CDR2 SQIVND (reference sequence). The CDR3 has 18 residues. A few counts support this clone. Its antigen is not known. Data came from immunoSEQ multiplex PCR; TCRdb stores just in-frame clones and leaves some out. In the table there are approximately 700,000 clones, approximately 73% of which are singletons. This receptor was taken from a woman under 40 in good health. The gene calls are TRBV19 and TRBJ2-3; TRBD2 aligns across 7 bases. The sequencing sample was made of memory CD4+ T cells sorted from blood. Subset reported: CD45RA-negative fraction. In DNA, the CDR3 is TGTGCCAGTACTACAAGCGGGACCAACCGGTTGGGTATCGCTACGCAGTATTTT. Its protein product is CASTTSGTNRLGIATQYF.